These 27 T cell receptor beta chains came from one sample sequenced in a study of blood T cell repertoires in COVID-19. The table came from immunoSEQ multiplex PCR; TCRdb's copy has only in-frame clones and leaves some out. The table includes about 380,000 clones, 88% detected once. The source material was PBMCs or T cells enriched from blood (not recorded which). The receptors were sampled from a woman younger than 35 who had recovered from COVID-19.

J is TRBJ1-1 and V is TRBV2; 7 bases agree with TRBD1. J lost 0 bases, V lost 8 bases, and 6 bases had no gene match. The CDR3 extends over 14 amino acids. In germline, CDR1 is SNHLY, CDR2 FYNNEI. CDR3 region: CASLETGLNTEAFF. The CDR3 DNA sequence: TGTGCCAGCTTGGAGACAGGGCTGAACACTGAAGCTTTCTTT.

The V call is TRBV30, the J call TRBJ1-5; 9 positions match TRBD1. Germline V gene sequence: CDR1 GTSNPN, CDR2 SVGIG (reference sequence). The junction had 4 bases not matched to a gene; V was cut back by 3 bases and J by 4 bases. The CDR3 loop spans 14 amino acids. CDR3 in DNA: TGTGCCTGGAGCGCGGGGACAGGGAATCAGCCCCAGCATTTT. Translating it yields CAWSAGTGNQPQHF.

The rearrangement joins TRBV30 to TRBJ1-2, with TRBD1 matching over 7 bases. V was clipped by 2 bases and J by 10 bases; unmatched bases: 13. Germline V CDR1 and CDR2: GTSNPN, SVGIG (reference sequence). The CDR3 sequence is 14 residues long. The CDR3 coding sequence is TGTGCCTGGAGTCCCAGACCGGACAGGCGTCTCTACACCTTC. This translates into CAWSPRPDRRLYTF.

The sample holds one count of this clone. For the CDR3, the DNA is TGTGCCAGCAGTTTAAGGCAGGGAGGAGGTGGAAACACCATATATTTT. Translation: CASSLRQGGGGNTIYF. The V call is TRBV27, the J call TRBJ1-3; D is possibly TRBD1 (5 bases). Germline assignment: CDR1 MNHEY and CDR2 SMNVEV (reference sequence). V was pared by 2 bases and J by 3 bases, with 14 bases between. The CDR3 contains 16 residues.

A single count supports this clone. The J gene is TRBJ2-2, the V gene TRBV5-5; 10 bases are a match to TRBD1. V lost 2 bases, J lost 2 bases, and 3 bases stayed unmatched. The germline CDR1 and CDR2 sequences are SGHKS and YYEKEE (reference sequence). This CDR3 contains 16 residues. CDR3 sequence reads: CASSFWDRGNTGELFF. CDR3 nucleotide sequence: TGTGCCAGCAGCTTCTGGGACAGGGGAAACACCGGGGAGCTGTTTTTT.

This clone was counted once. The rearrangement uses TRBV11-2 and TRBJ2-2; maybe TRBD2 (5 bases). The V gene's germline CDR1 is SGHAT and CDR2 FQNNGV. With 5 bases removed from V and 0 bases from J, the gap between germline ends came to 16 bases. This CDR3 comprises 17 residues. Here the CDR3 DNA reads TGTGCCAGCAGCCAAGACCTGACGGGATCGAACACCGGGGAGCTGTTTTTT. It codes for CASSQDLTGSNTGELFF.

The chain employs TRBV11-2 and TRBJ2-7; D is unclear. V lost 1 base and J lost 5, with 18 bases in between. Germline lookup yields CDR1 SGHAT and CDR2 FQNNGV. This CDR3 has 16 residues. CDR3 amino acids: CASSLVQVVSLNEQYF. The DNA for the CDR3 is TGTGCCAGCAGCTTAGTTCAGGTAGTTTCCCTCAACGAGCAGTACTTC.

This clone was picked up a small number of times. This chain joins TRBV20-1 and TRBJ1-6, with D possibly TRBD1 on 5 matching bases. Per germline, CDR1 DFQATT and CDR2 SNEGSKA (reference sequence). V was cut by 3 bases and J by 10 bases, with 16 bases left in between. The length of the CDR3 is 14 residues. CDR3 bases: TGCAGTGCTAGTTTAGGAGGGGAATCCTCACCCCTCCACTTT. Translating gives CSASLGGESSPLHF.

A few counts support this clone. The chain carries TRBV6-5 and TRBJ2-6, with a possible D match to TRBD1 (7 bases). Germline CDR1 is MNHEY and CDR2 is SVGAGI. V gave up 5 bases and J gave up 4 bases, with 12 bases separating them. The CDR3 consists of 15 residues. The CDR3 reads CASSQGGSGANVLTF. As DNA, the CDR3 is TGTGCCAGCAGTCAGGGGGGCTCAGGGGCCAACGTCCTGACTTTC.

The chain couples TRBV19 to TRBJ2-3; 13 bases agree with TRBD2. Germline V lookup: CDR1 LNHDA, CDR2 SQIVND (reference sequence). V shed 8 bases, J shed 1 base, and the junction held 12 bases outside the gene matches. This CDR3 is built from 18 residues. The CDR3 sequence: CASSRLAGGGSRTDTQYF. The CDR3 region has the DNA TGTGCCAGTTCTCGACTAGCGGGGGGAGGCAGCCGCACAGATACGCAGTATTTT.

This chain uses TRBV6-6 with TRBJ1-1; the match to TRBD1 covers 11 bases. This CDR3 has 15 residues. CDR1 is MNHNY, CDR2 SVGAGI, per germline (reference sequence). V lost 3 bases and J lost 4; bases outside the gene matches: 4. The CDR3 protein is CASSYGGTGGTEAFF. The CDR3 nucleotides are TGTGCCAGCAGTTATGGTGGGACAGGGGGCACTGAAGCTTTCTTT.

The rearrangement links TRBV6-5 to TRBJ2-5; 7 positions match TRBD2. V lost 8 bases and J lost 9; bases outside the gene matches: 12. The CDR3 loop spans 13 amino acids. CDR1 MNHEY and CDR2 SVGAGI come from the germline V gene. CDR3 DNA sequence: TGTGCCAGCGGGGAGGGCCTCCATGACGCCCAGTACTTC. Protein product: CASGEGLHDAQYF.

This chain connects TRBV2 to TRBJ2-5; 7 positions match TRBD2. CDR1 SNHLY and CDR2 FYNNEI come from the germline V gene. The CDR3 length is 13 residues. The J segment lost 7 bases and the V segment lost 5 bases, leaving 7 bases of the junction unmatched. The CDR3 bases are TGTGCCAGCAGTTTTGGACCGGGAGGGACCCAGTACTTC. It is translated as CASSFGPGGTQYF.

The CDR3 is CASSPGGGNQPQHF. The CDR3 nucleotides read TGCGCCAGCAGCCCCGGTGGAGGCAATCAGCCCCAGCATTTT. The V gene is TRBV5-1, the J gene TRBJ1-5; D is unclear. This CDR3 is built from 14 residues. V shed 4 bases and J shed 2 bases, with 10 bases lying between them. Germline V gene data show CDR1 as SGHRS and CDR2 as YFSETQ.

The rearrangement uses TRBV2 and TRBJ1-3, with D possibly being TRBD1 (6 bases). Germline values: CDR1 SNHLY, CDR2 FYNNEI. V shed 1 base and J shed 8 bases, with 12 bases lying between them. This CDR3 spans 14 amino acids. The CDR3 reads CASSEVATGDTIYF. CDR3 DNA: TGTGCCAGCAGTGAAGTGGCGACAGGAGACACCATATATTTT.

The rearrangement links TRBV7-9 to TRBJ1-1; D ambiguous. CDR3 length: 15 amino acids. Germline assignment: CDR1 SEHNR and CDR2 FQNEAQ (reference sequence). The ends were cut back, 7 bases at V and 0 bases at J, with 15 bases in the middle. CDR3 loop: CASTPAGPLNTEAFF. CDR3 nucleotides: TGTGCCAGCACCCCAGCGGGCCCCCTGAACACTGAAGCTTTCTTT.

The V call is TRBV11-2, the J call TRBJ2-1; D might be TRBD1 (6 bases). CDR1 is SGHAT and CDR2 is FQNNGV in the germline V gene. V was cut by 1 base and J by 5 bases, with 15 bases left in between. The CDR3 consists of 16 residues. The chain's CDR3 is CASSLGRGSPNNEQFF. For the CDR3, the DNA is TGTGCCAGCAGCTTAGGCAGGGGAAGCCCTAACAATGAGCAGTTCTTC.

The chain combines TRBV10-3 with TRBJ2-5, with TRBD2 matching over 9 bases. Trimming removed 1 base from V and 4 bases from J; junction bases left unmatched: 7. This CDR3 has 16 residues. Germline CDR1 is ENHRY and CDR2 is SYGVKD. The CDR3 reads CAISELASGDGETQYF. CDR3 bases: TGTGCCATCAGTGAGTTGGCTAGCGGGGATGGAGAGACCCAGTACTTC.

The CDR3 reads CASSRQGARNYGYTF. The CDR3 coding sequence is TGTGCCAGCAGTAGACAGGGGGCGCGCAACTATGGCTACACCTTC. The rearrangement joins TRBV6-5 to TRBJ1-2; 10 bases align to TRBD1. After removal of 5 bases from V and 2 bases from J, the junction contained 5 bases not matched to a gene. This CDR3 is built from 15 residues. CDR1 is MNHEY and CDR2 is SVGAGI in the germline V gene.

The chain uses TRBV2 and TRBJ2-2; D possibly corresponds to TRBD1 (6 bases). The V gene lost 4 bases and the J gene lost 4 bases, with 10 bases spanning the gap. The CDR3 contains 14 residues. Germline lookup yields CDR1 SNHLY and CDR2 FYNNEI. CDR3 bases: TGTGCCAGCAGTGCCAGGGGTGGCACCGGGGAGCTGTTTTTT. Protein: CASSARGGTGELFF.

This chain connects TRBV18 to TRBJ2-3; maybe TRBD1 (7 bases). Germline CDR1 and CDR2: KGHSH and LQKENI. The CDR3 contains 15 residues. V lost 3 bases and J lost 2, with 12 bases in between. CDR3 in DNA: TGTGCCAGCTCACCCCAGGGGGGCGTCACAGATACGCAGTATTTT. The encoded protein is CASSPQGGVTDTQYF.

This clone appeared a single time. This chain links TRBV28 with TRBJ1-5, with D maybe TRBD1 (5 bases). The germline gives CDR1 MDHEN, CDR2 SYDVKM. V was clipped by 7 bases and J by 6 bases, with 22 bases between them. The CDR3 runs 16 residues. DNA of the CDR3: TGTGCCAGCATTACCCAGGAAGGGGTTGTTAGTCAGCCCCAGCATTTT. Its translation is CASITQEGVVSQPQHF.

This clone occurred once. The V gene is TRBV3-1 (or the pseudogene TRBV3-2), the J gene TRBJ2-5; no firm D call. Germline V gives CDR1 LGHDT, CDR2 YNNKEL (reference sequence). This CDR3 is built from 12 residues. The ends were cut back, 5 bases at V and 3 bases at J, with 7 bases in the middle. The CDR3, as DNA: TGTGCCAGCAGCAACTTGGAAGAGACCCAGTACTTC. Its translation is CASSNLEETQYF.

In this sample, this clone turned up a few times. V is TRBV4-1 and J is TRBJ1-5; possibly TRBD1 for D (5 bases). In germline, CDR1 is MGHRA, CDR2 YSYEKL. The ends were cut back, 0 bases at V and 5 bases at J, with 11 bases in the middle. This CDR3 is built from 15 residues. The CDR3 DNA is TGCGCCAGCAGCCAAGATGGGGCAGATTATCAGCCCCAGCATTTT. As protein: CASSQDGADYQPQHF.

The J gene is TRBJ1-2, the V gene TRBV28; 7 positions agree with TRBD1. Germline V gene data show CDR1 as MDHEN and CDR2 as SYDVKM. The CDR3 loop spans 16 amino acids. Trimming cost V 4 bases and J 7 bases; bases outside gene matches: 15. CDR3 amino acids: CASSSSTTGVAFGYTF. The CDR3 DNA reads TGTGCCAGCAGTTCCTCAACCACAGGGGTGGCATTTGGCTACACCTTC.

The gene calls are TRBV3-1 (or the pseudogene TRBV3-2) and TRBJ2-7; TRBD2 is a possible D gene (5 bases). The CDR3 is 14 residues long. V was trimmed by 7 bases and J by 0 bases, leaving 13 bases between them. Germline V lookup: CDR1 LGHDT, CDR2 YNNKEL (reference sequence). The CDR3 DNA reads TGTGCCAGCAAAAAGGAGGCAATCTCCTACGAGCAGTACTTC. It codes for CASKKEAISYEQYF.

This clone has at least ten counts. The rearrangement uses TRBV27 and TRBJ2-1; 15 nucleotides agree with TRBD2. The V and J ends lost 3 bases and 6 bases, in that order; junction bases with no gene match: 6. This CDR3 contains 17 residues. Per the germline V gene, CDR1 is MNHEY and CDR2 is SMNVEV (reference sequence). This CDR3 is CASSFGGLAGGINEQFF. DNA of the CDR3: TGTGCCAGCAGTTTCGGTGGACTAGCGGGGGGGATCAATGAGCAGTTCTTC.